The 23 T cell receptor beta chains listed next were all sequenced from one sample in a study of shared clonotypes between healthy human individuals. Measured with immunoSEQ multiplex PCR; TCRdb has only the in-frame clones, and not every one. The data contain 2 million to 2.5 million clones, roughly 92% of them singletons. The specimen sequenced was naive CD4+ T cells from PBMCs. Subset denoted: CD45RA+ positively selected. All receptors derive from a man aged 18 to 30 in good health. Some clones in this sample may be carry-over from other donors' samples.

V and J are TRBV30 and TRBJ2-1; TRBD2 might be the D (5 bases). CDR1 is GTSNPN and CDR2 is SVGIG in the germline V gene (reference sequence). CDR3 size: 14 residues. Trimming left V 2 bases short and J 7 bases short, with 15 bases between. The CDR3 reads CAWSRDRRTNEQFF. The DNA for the CDR3 is TGTGCCTGGAGTCGTGACCGGAGGACGAATGAGCAGTTCTTC.

This clone has only one observation. The genes are TRBV29-1 and TRBJ2-1; a weak D match, TRBD2 (6 bases). Trimming removed 4 bases from V and 4 bases from J, with 11 bases in between. The CDR3 has 13 amino acids. Per the germline V gene, CDR1 is SQVTM and CDR2 is ANQGSEA. This CDR3 is CSVAGVVYNEQFF. The CDR3 DNA reads as TGCAGCGTTGCGGGGGTCGTTTACAATGAGCAGTTCTTC.

The J gene is TRBJ2-2, the V gene TRBV7-3; the D gene is possibly TRBD1 (5 bases). CDR1 and CDR2 (germline): SGHTA, FQGTGA. Trimming removed 6 bases from V and 1 base from J, with 15 bases in between. The CDR3 loop spans 16 amino acids. CDR3 sequence: CASSLQGSENTGELFF. CDR3 nucleotides: TGTGCCAGCAGTTTGCAGGGCTCGGAGAACACCGGGGAGCTGTTTTTT.

V usage is TRBV29-1 and J usage is TRBJ1-1, with TRBD1 matching over 8 bases. The length of the CDR3 is 13 residues. Germline CDR1 is SQVTM and CDR2 is ANQGSEA. V was clipped by 4 bases and J by 3 bases; unmatched bases: 4. CDR3 sequence: CSVATGADTEAFF. DNA of the CDR3: TGCAGCGTTGCGACAGGGGCGGACACTGAAGCTTTCTTT.

The chain links TRBV6-1 to TRBJ1-2; D possibly corresponds to TRBD1 (5 bases). The CDR3 is 15 amino acids. CDR1 and CDR2 (germline): MNHNS, SASEGT. Deletions cut 1 base from V and 4 bases from J, with 13 bases between. Here the CDR3 reads CASSEEERQGYGYTF. CDR3 nucleotide sequence: TGTGCCAGCAGTGAAGAGGAAAGGCAGGGCTATGGCTACACCTTC.

The chain combines TRBV28 with TRBJ2-1; 9 positions agree with TRBD1. The germline gives CDR1 MDHEN, CDR2 SYDVKM. The CDR3 sequence is 15 residues long. Germline trimming cut 11 bases from V and 0 bases from J; bases unmatched to any gene: 8. The CDR3 DNA is TGTGCCGGAGAAGACAGGGGGAGCTCCTACAATGAGCAGTTCTTC. Its translation: CAGEDRGSSYNEQFF. The full variable domain, completed using reference TRBV28 and TRBJ2-1, is DVKVTQSSRYLVKRTGEKVFLECVQDMDHENMFWYRQDPGLGLRLIYFSYDVKMKEKGDIPEGYSVSREKKERFSLILESASTNQTSMYLCAGEDRGSSYNEQFFGPGTRLTVL.

The gene calls are TRBV7-9 and TRBJ2-1; 7 positions agree with TRBD2. The CDR3 sequence is 16 residues long. With V trimmed by 5 bases and J by 8 bases, 15 bases remained unmatched. CDR1 is SEHNR, CDR2 FQNEAQ, per germline (reference sequence). CDR3 protein: CASSPGGLHFRDEQFF. The CDR3 region has the DNA TGTGCCAGCAGCCCGGGGGGTTTGCATTTTCGTGATGAGCAGTTCTTC. The complete variable domain, with remaining parts taken from reference TRBV7-9 and TRBJ2-1, reads DTGVSQNPRHKITKRGQNVTFRCDPISEHNRLYWYRQTLGQGPEFLTYFQNEAQLEKSRLLSDRFSAERPKGSFSTLEIQRTEQGDSAMYLCASSPGGLHFRDEQFFGPGTRLTVL.

The chain uses TRBV6-6 and TRBJ2-7, with TRBD2 as a possible D gene (5 bases). The CDR3 is 12 amino acids. Germline-derived CDR1 and CDR2 are MNHNY and SVGAGI (reference sequence). V lost 0 bases to trimming and J lost 7 bases, with 7 bases between them. The CDR3 reads CASSYSGREQYF. Here the CDR3 DNA reads TGTGCCAGCAGTTACTCGGGGAGAGAGCAGTACTTC.

This clone showed up just once. The V gene is TRBV7-2, the J gene TRBJ2-2; 11 bases map to TRBD2. The CDR3 extends over 16 amino acids. V lost 1 base to trimming and J lost 6 bases; unmatched junction nucleotides: 4. CDR1 is SGHTA and CDR2 is FQGNSA in the germline V gene. CDR3 loop: CASSLGLLAGAGELFF. The CDR3 coding sequence is TGTGCCAGCAGCTTAGGGTTACTAGCGGGAGCCGGGGAGCTGTTTTTT.

The J gene is TRBJ2-3, the V gene TRBV10-3, with TRBD1 identical over 8 bases. This CDR3 has 14 amino acids. Germline V gives CDR1 ENHRY, CDR2 SYGVKD. The V gene end was trimmed by 7 bases and the J gene end by 2 bases; junction bases not matched to a gene: 5. This chain's CDR3 is CAIKPGQVTDTQYF. CDR3 nucleotide sequence: TGTGCCATCAAGCCGGGACAGGTCACAGATACGCAGTATTTT.

On this clone itself: The sample contains more than one DNA sequence encoding this CDR3. The rearrangement uses TRBV6-5 and TRBJ2-3, with D uncertain. There are 13 residues in the CDR3. V dropped 5 bases and J dropped 1 base, with 7 bases sitting between them. Germline V gene data show CDR1 as MNHEY and CDR2 as SVGAGI. The CDR3 DNA sequence: TGTGCCAGCAGTACCCCCGGCACAGATACGCAGTATTTT. It encodes CASSTPGTDTQYF.

Comments on this clone: One end of the junction does not line up with germline, which may come from a read error. This chain connects TRBV9 to TRBJ2-7; possible D gene TRBD1, 6 bases. Germline CDR1 SGDLS, CDR2 YYNGEE. The CDR3 totals 15 residues. CDR3: CATSPGATSSYEQYF. The CDR3 coding sequence is TGTGCCACCAGCCCAGGGGCCACCAGCTCCTACGAGCAGTACTTC.

Concerning this clone itself: The sample has other DNA sequences that encode this CDR3 too. DNA of the CDR3: TGTGCCAGCAGCTTGGGACTTGCCGAGCAGTACTTC. This codes for CASSLGLAEQYF. This rearrangement joins TRBV5-4 to TRBJ2-7; D uncertain. CDR1 is SGHNT and CDR2 is YYREEE in the germline V gene (reference sequence). The length of the CDR3 is 12 residues. Deletions cut 0 bases from V and 6 bases from J, with 7 bases between. Looking up the rest from reference TRBV5-4 and TRBJ2-7 gives the full variable domain: ETGVTQSPTHLIKTRGQQVTLRCSSQSGHNTVSWYQQALGQGPQFIFQYYREEENGRGNFPPRFSGLQFPNYSSELNVNALELDDSALYLCASSLGLAEQYFGPGTRLTVT.

This chain links TRBV7-9 with TRBJ2-3; 13 bases are shared with TRBD2. Germline CDR1 SEHNR, CDR2 FQNEAQ (reference sequence). V shed 4 bases, J shed 7 bases, and the junction held 8 bases outside the gene matches. The CDR3 runs to 16 residues. CDR3 in amino acids: CASSSGLAGVGNTQYF. In DNA, the CDR3 is TGTGCCAGCAGCTCCGGACTAGCGGGAGTCGGAAATACGCAGTATTTT.

The chain recombines TRBV19 with TRBJ1-1; D is possibly TRBD1 (6 bases). The CDR3 length is 13 residues. CDR1 is LNHDA and CDR2 is SQIVND in the germline V gene (reference sequence). Trimming removed 6 bases at V and 6 bases at J, with 14 bases between. The CDR3 loop is CASREWGAPEAFF. In DNA form, the CDR3 reads TGTGCCAGTAGGGAGTGGGGGGCCCCTGAAGCTTTCTTT.

CDR3 bases: TGTGCCAGCAGCCAAGAATCTCTTTCGGGATCCGGAGAGCAGTACTTC. The encoded protein is CASSQESLSGSGEQYF. The chain links TRBV4-2 to TRBJ2-7, with D possibly being TRBD2 (5 bases). There are 16 residues in the CDR3. Looked up from germline, CDR1 is LGHNA and CDR2 is YNFKEQ. Trimming cost V 0 bases and J 7 bases, with 19 bases left between them.

This clone came up once. The chain employs TRBV15 and TRBJ2-3; the D is unclear. Germline CDR1 is LNHNV and CDR2 is YYDKDF (reference sequence). This CDR3 has 14 amino acids. Trimming took 6 bases from V and 0 from J, leaving 10 bases between them. CDR3 nucleotides: TGTGCCACCAGTCTGCGTGTTAGCACAGATACGCAGTATTTT. It specifies CATSLRVSTDTQYF.

Notes on this clone: This specimen includes other DNA sequences encoding the same CDR3. The chain links TRBV4-1 to TRBJ2-1, with 15 bases lining up with TRBD2. This CDR3 has 15 amino acids. Trimming cost V 1 base and J 10 bases; bases outside gene matches: 2. CDR1 MGHRA and CDR2 YSYEKL come from the germline V gene. The CDR3 coding sequence is TGCGCCAGCAGCCAAGCCGGGACTAGCGGGAGGGAGCAGTTCTTC. As protein: CASSQAGTSGREQFF.

Concerning this clone itself: At the DNA level, this CDR3 is encoded by other sequences in the same sample as well. In nucleotides, the CDR3 is TGTGCCAGCAGCTTGATCCCAACAGATACGCAGTATTTT. Translating gives CASSLIPTDTQYF. The chain recombines TRBV7-3 with TRBJ2-3; D is unclear. Germline lookup yields CDR1 SGHTA and CDR2 FQGTGA. The CDR3 extends over 13 amino acids. V lost 3 bases and J lost 3, with 7 bases in between.

Note on this clone: Other DNA variants within this sample encode the same CDR3. This sequence joins TRBV5-1 and TRBJ1-3; no firm D call. From germline, CDR1 is SGHRS and CDR2 YFSETQ. The CDR3 runs 16 residues. V shed 0 bases and J shed 0 bases, with 10 bases lying between them. CDR3 nucleotides: TGCGCCAGCAGCTTGGGTCCTGGGAGCTCTGGAAACACCATATATTTT. Translating gives CASSLGPGSSGNTIYF.

The rearrangement joins TRBV11-2 to TRBJ1-1; a possible D gene is TRBD1 (6 bases). V was trimmed by 5 bases and J by 4 bases, leaving 23 bases between them. The V gene's germline CDR1 is SGHAT and CDR2 FQNNGV. The CDR3 runs to 17 residues. The CDR3 region is CASSPRSNRVSITEAFF. The CDR3 bases are TGTGCCAGCAGCCCCCGATCTAACAGGGTATCTATCACTGAAGCTTTCTTT.

Comment on this clone: This same CDR3 is encoded by further DNA sequences in the sample. The CDR3 coding sequence is TGTGCCAGCACCGGACAGGGACAAGAGACCCAGTACTTC. Translated, it gives CASTGQGQETQYF. V usage is TRBV2 and J usage is TRBJ2-5; 8 bases agree with TRBD1. Germline V CDR1 and CDR2: SNHLY, FYNNEI. The length of the CDR3 is 13 residues. The V segment lost 7 bases and the J segment 2 bases; nucleotides outside the gene matches: 3.

The rearrangement uses TRBV5-6 and TRBJ2-2; D is undetermined. Germline V gene sequence: CDR1 SGHDT, CDR2 YYEEEE. This CDR3 region has 14 residues. Trimming removed 0 bases from V and 1 base from J, with 4 bases in between. CDR3 nucleotide sequence: TGTGCCAGCAGCTTGGCGGGGAACACCGGGGAGCTGTTTTTT. It is translated as CASSLAGNTGELFF.